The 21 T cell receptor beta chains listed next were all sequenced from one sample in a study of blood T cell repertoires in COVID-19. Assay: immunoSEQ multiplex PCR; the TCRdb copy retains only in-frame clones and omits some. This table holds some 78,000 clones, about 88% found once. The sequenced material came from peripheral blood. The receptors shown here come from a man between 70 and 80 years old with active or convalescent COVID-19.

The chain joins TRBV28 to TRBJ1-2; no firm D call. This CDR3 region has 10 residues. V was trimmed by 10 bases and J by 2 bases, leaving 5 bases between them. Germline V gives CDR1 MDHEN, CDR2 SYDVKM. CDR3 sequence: CATQNYGYTF. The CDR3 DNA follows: TGTGCCACCCAGAACTATGGCTACACCTTC.

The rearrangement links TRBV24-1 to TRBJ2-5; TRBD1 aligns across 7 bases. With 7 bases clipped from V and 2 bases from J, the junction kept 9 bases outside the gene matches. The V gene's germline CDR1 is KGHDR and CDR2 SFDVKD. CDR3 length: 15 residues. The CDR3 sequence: CATSGIQGQQETQYF. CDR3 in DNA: TGTGCCACCAGCGGAATACAGGGGCAGCAAGAGACCCAGTACTTC.

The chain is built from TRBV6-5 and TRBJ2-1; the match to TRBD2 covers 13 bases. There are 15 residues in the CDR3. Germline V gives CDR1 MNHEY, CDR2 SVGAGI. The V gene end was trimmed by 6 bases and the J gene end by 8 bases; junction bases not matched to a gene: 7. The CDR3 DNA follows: TGTGCCAGCAGCGGACTAGCGGGGGTTGTCGATGAGCAGTTCTTC. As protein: CASSGLAGVVDEQFF.

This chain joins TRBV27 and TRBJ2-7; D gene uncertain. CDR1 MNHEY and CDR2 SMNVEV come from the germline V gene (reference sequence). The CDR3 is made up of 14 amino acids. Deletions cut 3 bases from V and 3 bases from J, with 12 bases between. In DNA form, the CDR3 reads TGTGCCAGCAGTTTTGTGTCCTCTTTCTACGAGCAGTACTTC. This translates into CASSFVSSFYEQYF.

CDR3 residues: CASSEDPRTSGGTAKNIQYF. The CDR3 nucleotides are TGTGCCAGCAGCGAAGACCCCCGGACTAGCGGGGGTACAGCCAAAAACATTCAGTACTTC. The chain is built from TRBV5-5 and TRBJ2-4, with TRBD2 identical over 13 bases. The ends lost 4 bases at V and 0 bases at J; junction bases unmatched: 13. This CDR3 is built from 20 residues. Germline assignment: CDR1 SGHKS and CDR2 YYEKEE (reference sequence).

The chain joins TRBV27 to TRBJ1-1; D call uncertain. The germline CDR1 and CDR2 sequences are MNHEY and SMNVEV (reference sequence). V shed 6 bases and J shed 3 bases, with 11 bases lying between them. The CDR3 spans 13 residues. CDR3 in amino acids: CASSLTSDTEAFF. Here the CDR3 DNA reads TGTGCCAGCAGCCTTACCAGTGACACTGAAGCTTTCTTT.

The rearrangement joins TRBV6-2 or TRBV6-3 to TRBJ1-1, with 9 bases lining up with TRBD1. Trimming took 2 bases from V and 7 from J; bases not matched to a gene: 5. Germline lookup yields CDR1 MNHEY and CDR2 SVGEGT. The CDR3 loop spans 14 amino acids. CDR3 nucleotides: TGTGCCAGCAGTTACGGGGACAGGGCTAATGAAGCTTTCTTT. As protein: CASSYGDRANEAFF.

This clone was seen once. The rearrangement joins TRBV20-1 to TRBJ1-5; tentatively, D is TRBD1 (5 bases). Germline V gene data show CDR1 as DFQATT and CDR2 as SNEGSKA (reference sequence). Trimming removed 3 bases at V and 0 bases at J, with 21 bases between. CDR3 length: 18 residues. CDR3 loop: CSASEGKRAYYSNQPQHF. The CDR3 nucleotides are TGCAGTGCTAGTGAGGGGAAGAGGGCCTACTATAGCAATCAGCCCCAGCATTTT.

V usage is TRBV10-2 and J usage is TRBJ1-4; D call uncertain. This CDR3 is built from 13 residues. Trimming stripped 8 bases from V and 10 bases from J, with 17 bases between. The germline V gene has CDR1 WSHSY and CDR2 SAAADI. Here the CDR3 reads CASLDPPSVKLFF. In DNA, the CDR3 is TGCGCCAGCCTAGACCCGCCGTCCGTAAAACTGTTTTTT.

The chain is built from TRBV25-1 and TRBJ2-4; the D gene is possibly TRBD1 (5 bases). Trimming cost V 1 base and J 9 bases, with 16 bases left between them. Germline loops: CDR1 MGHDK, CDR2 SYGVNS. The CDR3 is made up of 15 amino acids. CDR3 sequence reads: CASSESYRPYGIQYF. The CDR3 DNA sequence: TGTGCCAGCAGTGAATCCTACAGGCCCTATGGCATTCAGTACTTC.

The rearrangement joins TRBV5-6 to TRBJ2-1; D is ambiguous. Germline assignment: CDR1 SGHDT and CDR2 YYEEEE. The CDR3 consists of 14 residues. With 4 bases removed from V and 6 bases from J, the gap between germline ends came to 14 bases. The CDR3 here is CASSLSGLGNEQFF. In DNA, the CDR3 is TGTGCCAGCAGCCTTAGTGGCCTAGGCAATGAGCAGTTCTTC.

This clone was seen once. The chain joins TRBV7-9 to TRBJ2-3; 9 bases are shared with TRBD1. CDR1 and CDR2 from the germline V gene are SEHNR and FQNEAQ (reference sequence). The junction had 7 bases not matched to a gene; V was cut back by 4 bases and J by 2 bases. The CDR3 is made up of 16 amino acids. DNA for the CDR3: TGTGCCAGCAGCTCTGCGGACAGGGGCTTCACAGATACGCAGTATTTT. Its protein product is CASSSADRGFTDTQYF.

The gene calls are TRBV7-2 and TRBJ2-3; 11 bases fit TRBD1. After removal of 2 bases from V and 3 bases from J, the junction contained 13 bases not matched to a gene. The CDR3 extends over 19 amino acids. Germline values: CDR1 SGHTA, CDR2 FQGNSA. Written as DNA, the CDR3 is TGTGCCAGCAGCTTACAATTCTATCTCGGGACAGGGGGGACAGATACGCAGTATTTT. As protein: CASSLQFYLGTGGTDTQYF. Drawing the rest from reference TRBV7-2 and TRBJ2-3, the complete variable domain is GAGVSQSPSNKVTEKGKDVELRCDPISGHTALYWYRQSLGQGLEFLIYFQGNSAPDKSGLPSDRFSAERTGGSVSTLTIQRTQQEDSAVYLCASSLQFYLGTGGTDTQYFGPGTRLTVL.

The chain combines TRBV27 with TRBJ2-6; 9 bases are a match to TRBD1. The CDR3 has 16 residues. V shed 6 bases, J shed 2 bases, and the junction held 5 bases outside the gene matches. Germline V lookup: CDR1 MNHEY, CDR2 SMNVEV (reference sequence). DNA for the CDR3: TGTGCCAGCAGGGCGGGACAGGGAGCTGGGGCCAACGTCCTGACTTTC. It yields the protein CASRAGQGAGANVLTF.

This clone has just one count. The CDR3 coding sequence is TGTGCCAGCAGTGCCCCTAGCACAGATACGCAGTATTTT. Translation: CASSAPSTDTQYF. V and J are TRBV25-1 and TRBJ2-3, with no clear D. The CDR3 extends over 13 amino acids. The germline gives CDR1 MGHDK, CDR2 SYGVNS. V lost 4 bases and J 0 bases, leaving 5 bases between the germline ends.

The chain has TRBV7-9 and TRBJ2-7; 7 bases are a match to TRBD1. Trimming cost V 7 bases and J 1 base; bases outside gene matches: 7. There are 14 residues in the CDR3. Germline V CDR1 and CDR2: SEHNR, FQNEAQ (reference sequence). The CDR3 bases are TGTGCCAGCAACCTAGCAGGGGGATCCTACGAGCAGTACTTC. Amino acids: CASNLAGGSYEQYF.

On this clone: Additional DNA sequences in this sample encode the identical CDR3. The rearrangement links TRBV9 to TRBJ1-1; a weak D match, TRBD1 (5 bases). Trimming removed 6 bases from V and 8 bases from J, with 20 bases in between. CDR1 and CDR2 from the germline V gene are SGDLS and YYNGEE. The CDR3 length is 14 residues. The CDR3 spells CASTPRGGRREAFF. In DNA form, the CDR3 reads TGTGCCAGCACCCCTCGGGGCGGGAGACGCGAAGCTTTCTTT.

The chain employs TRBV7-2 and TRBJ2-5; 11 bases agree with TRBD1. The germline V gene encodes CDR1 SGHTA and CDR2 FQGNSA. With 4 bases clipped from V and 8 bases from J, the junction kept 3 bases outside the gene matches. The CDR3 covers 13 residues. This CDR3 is CASSSRTGGTQYF. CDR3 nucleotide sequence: TGTGCCAGCAGCTCCCGGACAGGGGGCACCCAGTACTTC.

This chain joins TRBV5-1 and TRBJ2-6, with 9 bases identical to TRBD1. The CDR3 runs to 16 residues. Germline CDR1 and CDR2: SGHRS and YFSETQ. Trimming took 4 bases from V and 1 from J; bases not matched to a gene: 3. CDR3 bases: TGCGCCAGCAGCCGCGGGACAGGGTCTGGGGCCAACGTCCTGACTTTC. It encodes CASSRGTGSGANVLTF. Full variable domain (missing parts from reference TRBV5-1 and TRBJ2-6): KAGVTQTPRYLIKTRGQQVTLSCSPISGHRSVSWYQQTPGQGLQFLFEYFSETQRNKGNFPGRFSGRQFSNSRSEMNVSTLELGDSALYLCASSRGTGSGANVLTFGAGSRLTVL.

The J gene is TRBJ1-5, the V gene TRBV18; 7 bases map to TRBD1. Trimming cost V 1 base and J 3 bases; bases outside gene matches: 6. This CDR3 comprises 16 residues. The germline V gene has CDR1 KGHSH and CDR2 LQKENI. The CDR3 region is CASSPLPGQHNQPQHF. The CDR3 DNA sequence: TGTGCCAGCTCACCACTCCCGGGACAGCACAATCAGCCCCAGCATTTT.

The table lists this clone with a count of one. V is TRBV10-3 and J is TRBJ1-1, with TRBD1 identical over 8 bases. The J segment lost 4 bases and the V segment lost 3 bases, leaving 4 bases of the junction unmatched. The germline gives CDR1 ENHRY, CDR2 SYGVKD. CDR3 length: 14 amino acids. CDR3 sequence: CAISETGQGTEAFF. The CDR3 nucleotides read TGTGCCATCAGTGAAACTGGACAGGGCACTGAAGCTTTCTTT.